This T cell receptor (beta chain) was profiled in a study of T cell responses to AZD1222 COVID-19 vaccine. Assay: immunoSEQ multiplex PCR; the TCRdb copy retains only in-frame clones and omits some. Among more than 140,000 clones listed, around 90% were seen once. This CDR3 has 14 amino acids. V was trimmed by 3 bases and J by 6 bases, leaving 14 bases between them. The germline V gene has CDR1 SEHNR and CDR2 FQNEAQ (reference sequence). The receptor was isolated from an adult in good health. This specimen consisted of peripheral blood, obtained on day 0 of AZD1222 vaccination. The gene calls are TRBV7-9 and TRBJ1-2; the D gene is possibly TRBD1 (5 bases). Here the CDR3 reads CASSLGQELDGYTF. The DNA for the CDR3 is TGTGCCAGCAGCTTGGGGCAGGAGCTCGATGGCTACACCTTC.